This T cell receptor beta chain was captured in a study of blood T cell repertoires in COVID-19. Looking at the study overall: Samples taken during acute and convalescent COVID-19 were collected in the United States, Italy and Spain.

Original handling: The authors estimated nucleated cell counts from reference gene primer amplification. Produced via immunoSEQ multiplex PCR; TCRdb's table is partial and in-frame only. The V and J calls and clone size are taken from that table; D and trimming were inferred from the DNA. Among 140,000 to 150,000 clones listed, 75% to 90% were seen once. The germline V gene encodes CDR1 SGHVS and CDR2 FQNEAQ. V was pared by 4 bases and J by 7 bases, with 16 bases between. There are 14 residues in the CDR3. The receptor was derived from a man between 18 and 29 years old with COVID-19, enrolled during active disease. This chain uses TRBV7-8 with TRBJ1-2; possibly TRBD1 for D (6 bases). The sample was peripheral blood. The CDR3 protein is CASSYRGAGGGYTF. CDR3 nucleotides: TGTGCCAGCAGCTACCGGGGGGCAGGAGGTGGCTACACCTTC.